This T cell receptor beta chain was retrieved from a study of response to subunit inactivated influenza vaccine (dated by TCRdb to about 2018). The study in broad terms: Deep quantitative profiling of the T cell receptor repertoire was used in the study to follow responses to a trivalent subunit inactivated influenza vaccine. Paper-wide results and their limitations: According to the authors, only a limited number of new T cells may be recruited by each seasonal influenza vaccination.

This clonotype was seen more than once but under ten times. The antigen it recognizes is unknown. It has no much larger one-base neighbor in the sample; base qualities were not kept. The library was produced with RT-PCR. The sequencing machine was an Illumina HiSeq 2500. TCRdb took the public reads, trimmed them with fastp at Q25, ran MiXCR for clone calling and kept in-frame beta chains. Entries are consolidated by CDR3 protein sequence, retaining the most common genes and DNA. The sample yields under 850,000 distinct CDR3 sequences; about a fifth were counted once. 11% of the sample comes from the top ten. Measured from the cysteine to the phenylalanine, the CDR3 is 12 residues long. The CDR3 DNA has 36 bases and is translated from base 1. Trimming removed 7 bases from V and 0 bases from J, leaving 7 bases between the germline ends. CDR1 DFQATT and CDR2 SNEGSKA are derived from the germline V gene (reference sequence).

In this chain, TRBV20-1 is recombined with TRBJ2-1; TRBD2 is a weak D gene call, 5 bases matching. This clonotype was sampled from a man aged 45-65 years who received an inactivated influenza vaccine. Donor details come from another sample of the same person, matched by shared clones. The sequences come from PBMCs from blood, collected 4 to 6 days after vaccination. The nucleotide sequence reads TGCAGTGGGACTGTCTCCTACAATGAGCAGTTCTTC. It translates to CSGTVSYNEQFF.